The clone carrying this TCR beta chain was detected ten times or more. This sample was taken from a study of T-cell reconstitution after alpha-beta-depleted transplantation in children. V was pared by 4 bases and J by 0 bases, with 17 bases between. The length of the CDR3 is 16 residues. Germline lookup yields CDR1 DFQATT and CDR2 SNEGSKA (reference sequence). Unique molecular identifiers were incorporated when the TCRbeta library was constructed. TCRdb reanalysed the PCR reads using MiXCR and keeps one entry per CDR3 protein. The table records fewer than 130,000 distinct CDR3 sequences, 10% to 13% of them present only once.

Here the sequenced sample was PBMCs from the stem cell graft donor, taken from the stem cell graft. This chain uses TRBV20-1 with TRBJ2-3; D perhaps matches TRBD2 (6 bases). The clonotype was recovered from a human donor who donated a stem cell graft to a child with acute lymphoblastic leukemia. The CDR3 DNA reads as TGCAGTGCTACAGAGGGGAGGACACCTAGCACAGATACGCAGTATTTT. Protein product: CSATEGRTPSTDTQYF.